This T cell receptor (beta chain) came from a study of beta chain features in type 1 diabetes (dated by TCRdb to 2016 to 2019). Some background on the complete study: No differences in mean age, gender distribution, total cell number or subset yield were found between patients and healthy donors. Naive and central memory subsets were obtained from all 30 or so donors, but regulatory and stem cell-like memory subsets were isolated from only 8 patients and roughly 8 healthy donors. A total of around 110,000,000 sorted cells were examined across all samples, and RNA yield correlated strongly with the number of cells per subset. The study compared TCRB repertoires of sorted circulating CD4+ T cell subsets between recently diagnosed type 1 diabetes patients and matched healthy donors. Overall study outcomes, separate from this receptor: Because the HLA sub-analyses included only small numbers of individuals, any influence of HLA type on TCRB rearrangement was left unresolved. Naive, central memory and regulatory TCRB repertoires appeared more similar among patients than among healthy donors. At VDJ recombination sites, patients with type 1 diabetes made fewer insertions and deleted more nucleotides, a pattern implying thymic rearrangement abnormalities. PCR might favor shorter templates, but patient and control samples were amplified and corrected together, so any skew would affect both groups equally. Sequencing cDNA rather than genomic DNA could over-represent highly expressing activated cells, although activation and CD3 levels did not differ between groups. Type 1 diabetes patients showed a moderate but significant shortening of TCRB CDR3 length in all four CD4+ subsets.

The entire isolated RNA was reverse transcribed using the High Capacity cDNA Reverse Transcription Kit, and thus expressed TCRB transcripts were sequenced. Deep immunoSEQ sequencing was performed on naive, central memory and regulatory T cell samples, with an average of around 3.5 million total reads per sample. Sorted cells were lysed in RLT buffer, and RNA was extracted using DNase-treated RNeasy Micro or Mini kits according to cell number. To prevent cross-contamination, each cell subset was processed individually, whereas patient and healthy donor samples were processed jointly. TCRB sequences were amplified from cDNA with the immunoSEQ multiplex PCR, producing 87-bp fragments spanning the CDR3 region. Sequencing of the amplicons was performed on the Illumina HiSeq platform. In the paper's pipeline: Synthetic template baselines were used to correct PCR bias computationally, reads within Hamming distance 2 were collapsed together, and singletons that could not be merged were discarded. Reads were aligned against IMGT to assign V, D and J genes, CDR3 length and insertions or deletions at six rearrangement sites. Within each subset, clonotype counts were normalized to sorted cell number, after which true diversity and Gini coefficients were computed with the tcR R package. The overlap coefficient, calculated on TCRB nucleotide sequences, was used to measure repertoire sharing. As a proxy for the pre-selection repertoire, out-of-frame TCRB sequences from naive cells were analyzed. As stored in TCRdb, this immuneACCESS dataset retains in-frame rearrangements with V and J assigned. A fraction of the clones does not appear; measured against another copy, unresolved V genes explain less than half of the discrepancy, and the remainder lacks a known reason. V, J and clone size derive from that table, while D and trimming were established from the DNA sequence. This sample has about 240,000 clones in its table, and 11% to 15% of those were observed once. In total, the top ten clones hold approximately 0.018% of the sample.

Trimming removed 6 bases from V and 1 base from J; the gene matches leave 0 bases unexplained. CDR1 and CDR2 (MNHEY, SVGAGI) derive from the germline V gene. From cysteine to phenylalanine, the CDR3 is 13 amino acids long. The sequence is cut down to CDR3 DNA, 39 bases in frame from base 1. On this clone: What this receptor recognizes is not known. Base qualities are missing; no much larger clone stands one base away. The same CDR3 arises from other DNA sequences in this sample as well.

Each donor gave one peripheral blood draw, averaging roughly 100 mL, which was collected into heparinised tubes. Using a panel that included CD45RO, CCR7, CD25, CD127, CD95 and CD27, naive, central memory, regulatory and stem cell-like memory CD4+ T cells were sorted on a BD FACSAria II. All sorted populations exceeded 95% purity. PBMCs were isolated right away by Lymphoprep density gradient centrifugation and were stained directly, without culture. So that batch effects would be minimized, each experiment stained and sorted samples in pairs, pairing one healthy donor with one patient. The sequencing sample was made of naive CD4+ T cells from blood. What this sample's cell subset or site label stands for: true naive CD4+ T cells. The clonotype comes from a man aged 25-40 years with type 1 diabetes. The chain is assembled from TRBV6-5 and TRBJ2-3, with 8 central nucleotides matching TRBD2. For the CDR3, the sequence is CASRTSGTDTQYF. The nucleotide sequence is TGTGCCAGCAGGACTAGCGGCACAGATACGCAGTATTTT.